This T cell receptor beta chain was recorded in a study of T-cell memory formation after mild COVID-19. One entry per CDR3 protein results from TCRdb running MiXCR on the 5' RACE reads. The sample yields about 160,000 distinct CDR3 sequences, about 28% seen once. The CDR3 totals 14 residues. From germline, CDR1 is SEHNR and CDR2 FQNEAQ (reference sequence). This clonotype was counted only a few times. One end of the junction does not line up with germline, which may come from a read error. V usage is TRBV7-9 and J usage is TRBJ1-5, with D tentatively TRBD1 (5 bases). This sequence was found in an adult woman who had mild COVID-19 (a few samples of this study predate the infection). Cell type and time point are not known. Sequencing was performed on PBMCs or a T cell subset sorted from them (not recorded which). The CDR3 DNA reads as TGTCCCAGCAGCCCGGGGCTCACTTTGGAGCCCCAGCATTTT. Protein: CPSSPGLTLEPQHF.